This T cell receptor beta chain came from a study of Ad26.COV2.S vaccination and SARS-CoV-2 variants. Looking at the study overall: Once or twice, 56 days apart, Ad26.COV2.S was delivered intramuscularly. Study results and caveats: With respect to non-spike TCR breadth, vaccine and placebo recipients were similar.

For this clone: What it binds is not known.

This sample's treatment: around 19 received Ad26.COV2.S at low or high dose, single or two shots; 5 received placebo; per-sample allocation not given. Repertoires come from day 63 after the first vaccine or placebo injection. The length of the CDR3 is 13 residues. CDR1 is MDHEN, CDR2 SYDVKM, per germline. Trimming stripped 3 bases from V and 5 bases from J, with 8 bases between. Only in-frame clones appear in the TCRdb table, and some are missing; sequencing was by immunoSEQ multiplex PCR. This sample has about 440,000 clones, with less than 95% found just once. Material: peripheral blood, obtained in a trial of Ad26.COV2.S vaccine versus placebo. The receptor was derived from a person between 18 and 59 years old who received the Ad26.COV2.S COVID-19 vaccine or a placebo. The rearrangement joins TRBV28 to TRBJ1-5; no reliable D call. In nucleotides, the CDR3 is TGTGCCAGCAGTTTTCCCCAGGATCAGCCCCAGCATTTT. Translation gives CASSFPQDQPQHF.